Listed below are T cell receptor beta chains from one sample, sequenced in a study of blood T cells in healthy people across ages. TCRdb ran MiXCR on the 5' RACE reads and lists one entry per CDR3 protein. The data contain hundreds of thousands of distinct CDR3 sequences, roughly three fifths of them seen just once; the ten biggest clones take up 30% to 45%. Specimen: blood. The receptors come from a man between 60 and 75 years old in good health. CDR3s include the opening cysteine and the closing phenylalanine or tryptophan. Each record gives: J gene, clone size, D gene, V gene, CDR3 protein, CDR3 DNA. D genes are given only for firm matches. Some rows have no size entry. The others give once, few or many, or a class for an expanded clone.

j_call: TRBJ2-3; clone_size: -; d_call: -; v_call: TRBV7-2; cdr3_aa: CASSSGPHTDTQYF; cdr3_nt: TGTGCCAGCAGCTCCGGACCGCACACAGATACGCAGTATTTT
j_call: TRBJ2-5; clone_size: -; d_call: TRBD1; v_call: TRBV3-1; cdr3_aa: CASSQDWGQQETQYF; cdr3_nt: TGTGCCAGCAGCCAAGATTGGGGACAGCAAGAGACCCAGTACTTC
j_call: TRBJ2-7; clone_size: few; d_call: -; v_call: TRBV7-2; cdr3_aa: CASSLRGRQMSYEQYF; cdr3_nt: TGTGCCAGCAGCTTACGGGGCAGACAGATGAGCTACGAGCAGTACTTC
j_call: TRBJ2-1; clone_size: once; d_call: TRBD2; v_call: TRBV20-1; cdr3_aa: CSARVAGRETQFF; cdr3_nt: TGCAGTGCTAGAGTAGCGGGGAGGGAGACCCAGTTCTTC
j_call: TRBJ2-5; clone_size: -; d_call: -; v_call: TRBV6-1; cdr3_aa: CASCRQTPGTQYF; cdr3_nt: TGTGCCAGCTGCCGACAGACCCCAGGGACCCAGTACTTC
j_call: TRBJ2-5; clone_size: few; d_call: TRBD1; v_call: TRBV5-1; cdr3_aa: CASSLAPGGAETQYF; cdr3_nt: TGCGCCAGCAGCTTGGCTCCAGGGGGCGCCGAGACCCAGTACTTC
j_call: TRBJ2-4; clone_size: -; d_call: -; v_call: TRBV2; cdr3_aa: CACKTALAKNIQYF; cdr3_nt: TGTGCCTGCAAGACAGCGTTAGCCAAAAACATTCAGTACTTC
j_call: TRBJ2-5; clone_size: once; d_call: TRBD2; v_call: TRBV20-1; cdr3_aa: CSARDWGLAGGLGRETQYF; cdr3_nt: TGCAGTGCTAGAGATTGGGGACTGGCGGGGGGGCTAGGGAGAGAGACCCAGTACTTC
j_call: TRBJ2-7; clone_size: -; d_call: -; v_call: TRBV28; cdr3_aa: CASGVASEQYF; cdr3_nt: TGTGCCAGCGGAGTTGCGAGCGAGCAGTACTTC
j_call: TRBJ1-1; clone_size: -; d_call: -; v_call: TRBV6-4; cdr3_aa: CASSAGVNTEAFF; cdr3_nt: TGTGCCAGCAGTGCGGGGGTGAACACTGAAGCTTTCTTT
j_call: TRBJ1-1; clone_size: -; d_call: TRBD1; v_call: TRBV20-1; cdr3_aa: CGARWTGATEAFF; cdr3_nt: TGCGGTGCTCGCTGGACAGGGGCCACGGAAGCTTTCTTT
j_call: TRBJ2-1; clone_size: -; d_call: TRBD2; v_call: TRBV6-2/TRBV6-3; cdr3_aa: CASSQTSDPYNEQFF; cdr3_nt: TGTGCCAGCAGTCAAACTAGCGACCCCTACAATGAGCAGTTCTTC
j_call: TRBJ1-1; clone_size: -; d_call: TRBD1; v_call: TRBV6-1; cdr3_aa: CASSPGQGQENTEAFF; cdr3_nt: TGTGCCAGCAGTCCGGGACAAGGACAGGAGAACACTGAAGCTTTCTTT
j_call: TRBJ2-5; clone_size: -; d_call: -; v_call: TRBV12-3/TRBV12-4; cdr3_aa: CASSPQGLGPQETQYF; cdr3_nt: TGTGCCAGCAGTCCCCAGGGGCTGGGTCCTCAAGAGACCCAGTACTTC
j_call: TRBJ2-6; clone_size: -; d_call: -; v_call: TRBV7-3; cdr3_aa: CASSLFVSGANVLTF; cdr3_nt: TGTGCCAGCAGCTTATTTGTCTCTGGGGCCAACGTCCTGACTTTC
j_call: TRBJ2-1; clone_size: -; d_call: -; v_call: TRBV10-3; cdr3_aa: CAIRPARSSYNEQFF; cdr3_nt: TGTGCCATCAGACCGGCTAGAAGCTCCTACAATGAGCAGTTCTTC
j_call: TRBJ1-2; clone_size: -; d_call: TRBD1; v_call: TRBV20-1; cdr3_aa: CSAIRTGSGYTF; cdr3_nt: TGCAGTGCCATCCGGACAGGCTCTGGCTACACCTTC
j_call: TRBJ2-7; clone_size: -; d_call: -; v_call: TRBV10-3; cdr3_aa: CAISEADNYEQYF; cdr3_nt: TGTGCCATCAGTGAGGCAGACAACTACGAGCAGTACTTC
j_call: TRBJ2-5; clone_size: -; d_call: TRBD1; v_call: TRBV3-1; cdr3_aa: CASSHADREKTQYF; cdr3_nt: TGTGCCAGCAGCCACGCGGACAGGGAAAAGACCCAGTACTTC
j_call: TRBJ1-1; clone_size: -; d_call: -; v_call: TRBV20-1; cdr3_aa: CSASPRLNTEAFF; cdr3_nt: TGCAGTGCTAGTCCCAGGTTGAACACTGAAGCTTTCTTT
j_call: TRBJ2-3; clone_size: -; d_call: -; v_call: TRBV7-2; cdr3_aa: CASSLAGGVTDTQYF; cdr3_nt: TGTGCCAGCAGCTTAGCCGGGGGAGTCACAGATACGCAGTATTTT
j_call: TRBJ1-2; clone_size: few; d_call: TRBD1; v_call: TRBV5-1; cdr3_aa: CASSLSQGSVGGYTF; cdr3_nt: TGCGCCAGCAGCTTATCACAGGGGTCGGTTGGAGGCTACACCTTC
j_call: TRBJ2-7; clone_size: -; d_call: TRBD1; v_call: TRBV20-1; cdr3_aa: CSASGTTGSTYEQYF; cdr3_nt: TGCAGTGCTAGCGGAACGACAGGGAGTACCTACGAGCAGTACTTC
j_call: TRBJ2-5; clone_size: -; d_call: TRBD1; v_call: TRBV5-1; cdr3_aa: CASSGGQARETQYF; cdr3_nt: TGCGCCAGCAGCGGGGGACAGGCCCGAGAGACCCAGTACTTC
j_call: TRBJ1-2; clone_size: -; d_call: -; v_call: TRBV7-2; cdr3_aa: CASSLSARGGGYTF; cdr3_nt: TGTGCCAGCAGCTTATCTGCAAGGGGTGGTGGCTACACCTTC
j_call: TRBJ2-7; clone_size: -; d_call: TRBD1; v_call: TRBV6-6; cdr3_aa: CASRLGTGGAYEQYF; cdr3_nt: TGTGCCAGCAGACTCGGGACAGGGGGGGCCTACGAGCAGTACTTC
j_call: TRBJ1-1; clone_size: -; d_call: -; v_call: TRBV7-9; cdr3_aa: CASSEGRGEAFF; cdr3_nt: TGTGCCAGCAGCGAAGGCAGGGGTGAAGCTTTCTTT
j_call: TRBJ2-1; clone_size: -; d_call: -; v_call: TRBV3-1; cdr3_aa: CASSQVSLGVEYNEQFF; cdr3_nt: TGTGCCAGCAGCCAAGTTTCCCTGGGAGTAGAATACAATGAGCAGTTCTTC
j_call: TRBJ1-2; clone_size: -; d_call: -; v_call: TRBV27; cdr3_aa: CASSLRSQGSGGYTF; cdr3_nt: TGTGCCAGCAGTTTAAGAAGCCAGGGGAGCGGTGGCTACACCTTC
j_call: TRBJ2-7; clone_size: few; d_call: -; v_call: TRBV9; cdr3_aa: CASSVGWGGEQYF; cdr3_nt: TGTGCCAGCAGCGTAGGATGGGGCGGCGAGCAGTACTTC
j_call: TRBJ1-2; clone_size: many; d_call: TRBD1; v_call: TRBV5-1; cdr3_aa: CASSSDRGYGYTF; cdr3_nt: TGCGCCAGCAGCTCGGACAGGGGATATGGCTACACCTTC
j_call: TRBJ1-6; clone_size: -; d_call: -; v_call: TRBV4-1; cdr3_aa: CASSQEEGRVNSPLHF; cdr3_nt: TGCGCCAGCAGCCAAGAGGAAGGCAGGGTTAATTCACCCCTCCACTTT
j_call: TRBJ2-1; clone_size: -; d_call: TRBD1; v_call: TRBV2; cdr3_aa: CASSRQGAVNEQFF; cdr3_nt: TGTGCCAGCAGCCGACAGGGGGCGGTTAATGAGCAGTTCTTC